This record looks at one T cell receptor (beta chain) sequence and its context. This sample is drawn from a study of blood T cell repertoires in COVID-19. Looking at the study overall: The analysed material was cDNA or gDNA that came from T cells, B-cell-depleted T cells, or PBMCs.

TCRdb's copy holds only in-frame clones and misses some; the assay was immunoSEQ multiplex PCR. Of 190,000 or so clones listed, around 83% are singletons. The receptor was derived from a woman aged 30 to 39 with active or convalescent COVID-19. Sequencing was carried out using peripheral blood.

The CDR3 sequence is CASSPDRATEAFF. The CDR3 nucleotides are TGTGCCAGCAGCCCAGACAGGGCGACTGAAGCTTTCTTT. This chain uses TRBV28 with TRBJ1-1; 7 bases map to TRBD1. CDR3 length equals 13 residues. Germline CDR1 reads MDHEN; CDR2 reads SYDVKM. The junction had 6 bases not matched to a gene; V was cut back by 6 bases and J by 5 bases.